This T cell receptor (beta chain) was profiled in a study of identical twins. Study findings and constraints: Zero-insertion analyses might be partly confounded by invariant T cells like MAIT and iNKT. Out-of-frame alpha sequences that twins shared showed excess low generation probability.

All donors comprised healthy Caucasians. This clonotype has a count of ten or more. Antigen unknown. The CDR3 totals 12 residues. Trimming cost V 8 bases and J 2 bases; bases outside gene matches: 1. CDR1 is SNHLY, CDR2 FYNNEI, per germline. TCRdb re-derived calls from the 5' RACE reads in MiXCR, one entry per CDR3 protein. The top ten clones hold under 3% of a sample with a few hundred thousand distinct CDR3 sequences, roughly 9.5% of them seen once. This sample was shared with a second study, whose subject was yellow fever vaccine responses in identical twins.

Sequenced input: PBMCs. V gene TRBV2 combines with J gene TRBJ2-7, with 9 bases aligning to TRBD1. This TCR came from a woman aged 18-29 years in good health. This chain's CDR3 is CASRDRAYEQYF. The CDR3 nucleotides are TGTGCCAGCCGGGACAGGGCCTACGAGCAGTACTTC.